One and the same sample provided the 22 T cell receptor beta chains below, sequenced in a study of CD8 T cells in Susac syndrome. RNA in amounts of about 0.45 to 1 ug was reverse transcribed with random hexamers. TCRdb re-called the immunoSEQ multiplex PCR reads with MiXCR, one entry per CDR3 protein. Found here are some 100,000 distinct CDR3 sequences, around 90% of them singletons; the top ten hold roughly 0.15%. Source material: CD4+ T cells from PBMCs. These receptor sequences come from a human donor in good health.

This clonotype came up once. V usage is TRBV29-1 and J usage is TRBJ1-1; 7 positions agree with TRBD1. Trimming cost V 6 bases and J 6 bases; bases outside gene matches: 4. The CDR3 is made up of 11 amino acids. CDR1 and CDR2 from the germline V gene are SQVTM and ANQGSEA. In DNA, the CDR3 is TGCAGCGTGACAGGGTCTTCTGAAGCTTTCTTT. This translates into CSVTGSSEAFF.

This rearrangement joins TRBV5-1 to TRBJ1-1, with 7 nucleotides matching TRBD1. Looked up from germline, CDR1 is SGHRS and CDR2 is YFSETQ. CDR3 length equals 16 residues. The trim removed 0 bases at V and 1 base at J, leaving 6 bases unmatched. The CDR3 DNA reads as TGCGCCAGCAGCTTGGCCAACAGGGGTTCGAACACTGAAGCTTTCTTT. Its protein product is CASSLANRGSNTEAFF.

This sequence joins TRBV7-2 and TRBJ2-5; D is ambiguous. CDR3 length: 13 amino acids. Germline assignment: CDR1 SGHTA and CDR2 FQGNSA. Trimming shortened V by 6 bases and J by 2 bases, and 10 bases separated the two germline ends. The CDR3 nucleotides are TGTGCCAGCAGTTTGAACAGACAAGAGACCCAGTACTTC. Translation: CASSLNRQETQYF.

The V call is TRBV7-3, the J call TRBJ2-3, with D possibly TRBD2 on 6 matching bases. The CDR3 loop spans 15 amino acids. Germline V gene data show CDR1 as SGHTA and CDR2 as FQGTGA. Trimming pared 1 base from V and 0 bases from J, leaving 8 bases between. CDR3 region: CASSLSGTSTDTQYF. The CDR3, as DNA: TGTGCCAGCAGCTTAAGCGGGACCAGCACAGATACGCAGTATTTT.

This sequence joins TRBV9 and TRBJ2-2; possible D gene TRBD2, 6 bases. Per the germline V gene, CDR1 is SGDLS and CDR2 is YYNGEE. The CDR3 extends over 14 amino acids. Trimming took 0 bases from V and 6 from J, leaving 9 bases between them. CDR3 sequence (DNA): TGTGCCAGCAGCGTAGGACTAGAGGCCGGGGAGCTGTTTTTT. Translating gives CASSVGLEAGELFF.

The sample holds one count of this clonotype. The chain joins TRBV25-1 to TRBJ2-7; D not certain. Germline assignment: CDR1 MGHDK and CDR2 SYGVNS. The V end lost 1 base, the J end lost 2 bases, and 9 bases lay between the germline ends. This CDR3 has 14 residues. The CDR3 reads CASSEFGQAYEQYF. For the CDR3, the DNA is TGTGCCAGCAGTGAATTCGGCCAGGCCTACGAGCAGTACTTC.

This chain uses TRBV20-1 with TRBJ1-1, with a possible D match to TRBD1 (5 bases). The ends were cut back, 6 bases at V and 0 bases at J, with 14 bases in the middle. CDR3 length: 14 amino acids. Germline V lookup: CDR1 DFQATT, CDR2 SNEGSKA (reference sequence). The CDR3 reads CSAPGAAMNTEAFF. CDR3 nucleotide sequence: TGCAGTGCCCCCGGGGCAGCTATGAACACTGAAGCTTTCTTT.

The CDR3 protein is CASSTTGTGSTEAFF. Written as DNA, the CDR3 is TGCGCCAGCAGCACCACCGGGACAGGGAGCACTGAAGCTTTCTTT. The chain carries TRBV5-1 and TRBJ1-1, with 9 positions matching TRBD1. Germline V gene lookup returns CDR1 SGHRS and CDR2 YFSETQ. This CDR3 comprises 15 residues. The V and J ends lost 4 bases and 4 bases, in that order; junction bases with no gene match: 8.

V gene TRBV18 combines with J gene TRBJ2-5; 12 nucleotides align to TRBD2. The ends lost 3 bases at V and 4 bases at J; junction bases unmatched: 6. Germline CDR1 reads KGHSH; CDR2 reads LQKENI. The CDR3 is made up of 16 amino acids. The CDR3 nucleotides read TGTGCCAGCTCACCCGTCGCACTAGCGGGAGGAGAGACCCAGTACTTC. Protein product: CASSPVALAGGETQYF. Based on the CDR3 plus reference TRBV18 and TRBJ2-5, the full variable domain is NAGVMQNPRHLVRRRGQEARLRCSPMKGHSHVYWYRQLPEEGLKFMVYLQKENIIDESGMPKERFSAEFPKEGPSILRIQQVVRGDSAAYFCASSPVALAGGETQYFGPGTRLLVL.

The table lists this clonotype with a count of one. J is TRBJ1-1 and V is TRBV5-1; 7 positions agree with TRBD1. CDR3 size: 13 residues. The germline V gene encodes CDR1 SGHRS and CDR2 YFSETQ. J gave up 6 bases and V 5 bases, and 7 bases lay outside the gene matches. The CDR3 DNA follows: TGCGCCAGCAGAACCACAGGGGTCCCTGAAGCTTTCTTT. As protein: CASRTTGVPEAFF.

V gene TRBV3-1 combines with J gene TRBJ1-1; D not certain. V was cut by 8 bases and J by 3 bases, with 13 bases left in between. Germline V gene lookup returns CDR1 LGHDT and CDR2 YNNKEL (reference sequence). The CDR3 is made up of 13 amino acids. This CDR3 reads CASCRHGYTEAFF. The DNA for the CDR3 is TGTGCCAGCTGCCGGCACGGTTACACTGAAGCTTTCTTT. The complete variable domain, with remaining parts taken from reference TRBV3-1 and TRBJ1-1, reads DTAVSQTPKYLVTQMGNDKSIKCEQNLGHDTMYWYKQDSKKFLKIMFSYNNKELIINETVPNRFSPKSPDKAHLNLHINSLELGDSAVYFCASCRHGYTEAFFGQGTRLTVV.

This chain uses TRBV5-1 with TRBJ2-7, with 11 bases that match TRBD2. The V gene end was trimmed by 4 bases and the J gene end by 2 bases; junction bases not matched to a gene: 11. The CDR3 spans 17 residues. The germline CDR1 and CDR2 sequences are SGHRS and YFSETQ. The CDR3 DNA reads as TGCGCCAGCAGCCTGGTAAAAACTAGCGGGGGTACCTACGAGCAGTACTTC. The encoded protein is CASSLVKTSGGTYEQYF.

This chain connects TRBV7-9 to TRBJ1-1, with TRBD1 matching 7 bases. V lost 5 bases, J lost 6 bases, and 3 bases stayed unmatched. The CDR3 runs to 12 residues. Germline CDR1 is SEHNR and CDR2 is FQNEAQ (reference sequence). The CDR3 region has the DNA TGTGCCAGCAGCATGACAGGGCCTGAAGCTTTCTTT. It yields the protein CASSMTGPEAFF. Full variable domain (missing parts from reference TRBV7-9 and TRBJ1-1): DTGVSQNPRHKITKRGQNVTFRCDPISEHNRLYWYRQTLGQGPEFLTYFQNEAQLEKSRLLSDRFSAERPKGSFSTLEIQRTEQGDSAMYLCASSMTGPEAFFGQGTRLTVV.

The genes are TRBV28 and TRBJ1-1, with 9 bases matching TRBD1. The CDR3 loop spans 18 amino acids. The junction had 16 bases not matched to a gene; V was cut back by 2 bases and J by 6 bases. Germline V gene data show CDR1 as MDHEN and CDR2 as SYDVKM. The CDR3 loop is CASSLIGTGTLRGSEAFF. The CDR3 DNA follows: TGTGCCAGCAGTTTAATCGGGACAGGGACTCTCCGGGGGTCTGAAGCTTTCTTT.

The rearrangement joins TRBV5-1 to TRBJ2-7, with D possibly called TRBD1 or TRBD2 (5 bases each). V lost 3 bases and J 3 bases, leaving 13 bases between the germline ends. Germline CDR1 and CDR2: SGHRS and YFSETQ. The CDR3 contains 14 residues. The CDR3, as DNA: TGCGCCAGCAGCTACTGGACGGGACGCTACGAGCAGTACTTC. Its protein is CASSYWTGRYEQYF.

This sequence joins TRBV12-3 or TRBV12-4 and TRBJ2-3; D unclear. This CDR3 is 12 amino acids long. V dropped 3 bases and J dropped 4 bases, with 5 bases sitting between them. CDR3 protein: CASSFGPDTQYF. CDR3 DNA sequence: TGTGCCAGCAGTTTTGGTCCAGATACGCAGTATTTT.

The V gene is TRBV20-1, the J gene TRBJ2-3, with 8 bases identical to TRBD2. Per the germline V gene, CDR1 is DFQATT and CDR2 is SNEGSKA (reference sequence). This CDR3 comprises 15 residues. J was trimmed by 4 bases and V by 4 bases; bases with no gene match: 10. CDR3 nucleotides: TGCAGTGCTAAGAAGCGGGAGATGGCATCAGATACGCAGTATTTT. Its translation is CSAKKREMASDTQYF.

In DNA, the CDR3 is TGTGCCAGCAGCCTAAAACAGGGCTCCTACGAGCAGTACTTC. This translates into CASSLKQGSYEQYF. V usage is TRBV4-2 and J usage is TRBJ2-7; TRBD1 is a possible D gene (6 bases). V dropped 4 bases and J dropped 0 bases, with 10 bases sitting between them. Germline V CDR1 and CDR2: LGHNA, YNFKEQ. The length of the CDR3 is 14 residues.

This rearrangement joins TRBV15 to TRBJ1-5, with TRBD1 matching 9 bases. V lost 8 bases to trimming and J lost 3 bases; unmatched junction nucleotides: 5. The germline gives CDR1 LNHNV, CDR2 YYDKDF (reference sequence). The CDR3 spans 14 residues. CDR3 sequence reads: CATSGQGINQPQHF. The CDR3 nucleotides read TGTGCCACCTCGGGACAGGGCATCAATCAGCCCCAGCATTTT.

CDR3 loop: CASSTPGLAGVADTQYF. Here the CDR3 DNA reads TGTGCCAGCAGCACCCCGGGACTAGCGGGAGTAGCAGATACGCAGTATTTT. This chain joins TRBV2 and TRBJ2-3; 14 nucleotides line up with TRBD2. The CDR3 covers 17 residues. The trim removed 6 bases at V and 4 bases at J, leaving 9 bases unmatched. Germline V lookup: CDR1 SNHLY, CDR2 FYNNEI.

The V call is TRBV25-1, the J call TRBJ2-5; tentatively, D is TRBD1 (5 bases). The CDR3 totals 14 residues. The V end lost 1 base, the J end lost 3 bases, and 9 bases lay between the germline ends. Germline-derived CDR1 and CDR2 are MGHDK and SYGVNS. CDR3 DNA sequence: TGTGCCAGCAGTGAATTAGGCAGGGAAGAGACCCAGTACTTC. It specifies CASSELGREETQYF.

The chain recombines TRBV30 with TRBJ2-5; 11 bases are shared with TRBD2. Trimming removed 4 bases from V and 5 bases from J; junction bases left unmatched: 9. Germline V gene data show CDR1 as GTSNPN and CDR2 as SVGIG (reference sequence). The CDR3 has 15 residues. The CDR3 protein is CAWIVAGGPLETQYF. CDR3 in DNA: TGTGCCTGGATAGTAGCGGGAGGGCCGTTGGAGACCCAGTACTTC.